The 22 T cell receptor beta chains below were found in one sample sequenced in a study of T cells in Graves' hyperthyroidism and ophthalmopathy (dated by TCRdb to between 2018 and 2020). Libraries were prepared through multiplex PCR. Sequenced on an Illumina HiSeq 2000. The TCR beta CDR3 regions were amplified from RNA transcripts. The TCR CDR3 was subjected to a first round of RT-PCR using the HTBI primer set and the Qiagen OneStep RT-PCR kit. TCRdb reanalyzed the raw reads on its own, using fastp at Q25 for trimming and MiXCR for clone calling, and kept in-frame beta chains. Each entry is one CDR3 protein sequence, shown with its most common DNA and genes. This sample gives roughly 500,000 distinct CDR3 sequences in total; about half of them show up just once. Together, the top ten hold around 17% of the sample. Sequences were obtained from peripheral blood or thyroid tissue (not recorded which). The source of these receptors is an adult woman with Graves' disease, either hyperthyroidism or ophthalmopathy (not recorded which).

This clonotype was seen ten or more times. The chain employs TRBV27 and TRBJ1-1, with TRBD1 matching over 8 bases. With V trimmed by 8 bases and J by 3 bases, 8 bases remained unmatched. CDR1 is MNHEY and CDR2 is SMNVEV in the germline V gene (reference sequence). The CDR3 extends over 14 amino acids. The CDR3 DNA reads as TGTGCCAGCGCTGACCACAGGGGGGACACTGAAGCTTTCTTT. This encodes CASADHRGDTEAFF.

The J gene is TRBJ1-2, the V gene TRBV29-1; no clear D gene. Germline CDR1 reads SQVTM; CDR2 reads ANQGSEA. This CDR3 region has 12 residues. Trimming took off 7 bases at V and 2 bases at J, with 11 bases between the two ends. The CDR3 protein is CSGRSPNYGYTF. The CDR3 DNA reads as TGCAGCGGTCGGAGCCCCAACTATGGCTACACCTTC.

The rearrangement uses TRBV29-1 and TRBJ2-1, with D uncertain. Germline V lookup: CDR1 SQVTM, CDR2 ANQGSEA. CDR3 length equals 12 residues. The V end was cut by 4 bases, the J end by 8 bases, with 12 bases between. CDR3 region: CSVVWYADEQFF. CDR3 DNA sequence: TGCAGCGTTGTTTGGTATGCGGATGAGCAGTTCTTC.

This clonotype was found many times. The chain has TRBV9 and TRBJ2-5, with TRBD1 as a possible D gene (6 bases). The germline V gene has CDR1 SGDLS and CDR2 YYNGEE. V lost 3 bases and J lost 2, with 11 bases in between. The CDR3 has 14 amino acids. DNA for the CDR3: TGTGCCAGCAGCGAAAGCGACAGGCAAGAGACCCAGTACTTC. Amino acid sequence: CASSESDRQETQYF.

Only one count was recorded for this clonotype. This chain links TRBV9 with TRBJ2-5; TRBD2 aligns across 7 bases. This CDR3 spans 15 amino acids. J lost 3 bases, V lost 4 bases, and 9 bases had no gene match. Looked up from germline, CDR1 is SGDLS and CDR2 is YYNGEE. CDR3 nucleotides: TGTGCCAGCAGCCTCCCGGGGGGACGGGAAGAGACCCAGTACTTC. This codes for CASSLPGGREETQYF.

V gene TRBV10-3 combines with J gene TRBJ1-5; possible D gene TRBD1, 5 bases. Germline V CDR1 and CDR2: ENHRY, SYGVKD. V was clipped by 6 bases and J by 3 bases, with 6 bases between them. The CDR3 length is 12 residues. CDR3 region: CAIRQDNQPQHF. The CDR3 DNA reads TGTGCCATCAGACAGGACAATCAGCCCCAGCATTTT.

The sample holds a few counts of this clonotype. V usage is TRBV4-1 and J usage is TRBJ1-1; D call uncertain. Germline V gene data show CDR1 as MGHRA and CDR2 as YSYEKL. The CDR3 has 13 amino acids. V dropped 1 base and J dropped 3 bases, with 6 bases sitting between them. DNA for the CDR3: TGCGCCAGCAGCCAAGCTCGATACACTGAAGCTTTCTTT. Translating it yields CASSQARYTEAFF.

This rearrangement joins TRBV24-1 to TRBJ1-1; D is possibly TRBD1 (5 bases). Germline loops: CDR1 KGHDR, CDR2 SFDVKD. The V gene lost 2 bases and the J gene lost 0 bases, with 6 bases spanning the gap. There are 14 residues in the CDR3. This chain's CDR3 is CATSDWTLNTEAFF. The CDR3 nucleotides are TGTGCCACCAGTGATTGGACACTGAACACTGAAGCTTTCTTT.

This chain uses TRBV6-5 with TRBJ1-2, with no clear D. This CDR3 comprises 13 residues. Germline lookup yields CDR1 MNHEY and CDR2 SVGAGI. V was clipped by 1 base and J by 4 bases, with 7 bases between them. CDR3 coding DNA: TGTGCCAGCAGTTACTTCGGCCTCTATGGCTACACCTTC. Translating gives CASSYFGLYGYTF.

This clonotype appeared many times. The J gene is TRBJ1-4, the V gene TRBV4-2, with D tentatively TRBD1 (5 bases). Per germline, CDR1 LGHNA and CDR2 YNFKEQ. Trimming took off 3 bases at V and 1 base at J, with 15 bases between the two ends. The CDR3 consists of 17 residues. CDR3 nucleotide sequence: TGTGCCAGCAGCCAGCTGGTAGCAGGGCTAACTAATGAAAAACTGTTTTTT. Protein product: CASSQLVAGLTNEKLFF.

A few counts support this clonotype. J is TRBJ1-6 and V is TRBV27; D possibly corresponds to TRBD1 (6 bases). The CDR3 loop spans 18 amino acids. The V end lost 2 bases, the J end lost 4 bases, and 18 bases lay between the germline ends. In germline, CDR1 is MNHEY, CDR2 SMNVEV (reference sequence). CDR3 nucleotide sequence: TGTGCCAGCAGTTTAAAGTTTGGGACACCATCATATAATTCACCCCTCCACTTT. Amino acid sequence: CASSLKFGTPSYNSPLHF.

The rearrangement links TRBV29-1 to TRBJ1-1; D is possibly TRBD1 (6 bases). Germline V gene data show CDR1 as SQVTM and CDR2 as ANQGSEA. Trimming removed 7 bases at V and 1 base at J, with 13 bases between. The CDR3 has 13 residues. The CDR3 protein is CSAQTGTNTEAFF. For the CDR3, the DNA is TGCAGCGCACAAACAGGGACGAACACTGAAGCTTTCTTT. Variable domain in full (rest from reference TRBV29-1 and TRBJ1-1): SAVISQKPSRDICQRGTSLTIQCQVDSQVTMMFWYRQQPGQSLTLIATANQGSEATYESGFVIDKFPISRPNLTFSTLTVSNMSPEDSSIYLCSAQTGTNTEAFFGQGTRLTVV.

The rearrangement links TRBV12-3 or TRBV12-4 to TRBJ2-5; no clear D. V shed 3 bases and J shed 0 bases, with 11 bases lying between them. The CDR3 contains 15 residues. The CDR3 region is CASSFVGTYQETQYF. The CDR3 DNA reads TGTGCCAGCAGTTTTGTCGGAACCTACCAAGAGACCCAGTACTTC.

This clonotype was detected many times. This rearrangement joins TRBV9 to TRBJ2-7; perhaps TRBD1 as D (6 bases). Germline CDR1 SGDLS, CDR2 YYNGEE. Trimming cost V 3 bases and J 2 bases, with 6 bases left between them. The CDR3 runs 12 residues. CDR3 in amino acids: CASSGDTYEQYF. DNA of the CDR3: TGTGCCAGCAGCGGGGACACCTACGAGCAGTACTTC.

As concerns this clonotype: One base away lies a much larger clone, so this may be a sequencing read error. The chain recombines TRBV20-1 with TRBJ2-2; 8 nucleotides align to TRBD1. The CDR3 length is 18 residues. J was trimmed by 0 bases and V by 1 base; bases with no gene match: 10. Germline loops: CDR1 DFQATT, CDR2 SNEGSKA (reference sequence). The CDR3 nucleotides are TGCAGTGCTAGAGGAGAAGACAGGGGCCTGACGAACACCGGGGAGCTGTTTTTT. Translating gives CSARGEDRGLTNTGELFF.

The gene calls are TRBV10-3 and TRBJ2-7; TRBD1 agrees at 9 bases. Per the germline V gene, CDR1 is ENHRY and CDR2 is SYGVKD. Trimming at V came to 3 bases and at J to 7 bases, leaving 7 bases not matched to a gene. The CDR3 spans 14 residues. The CDR3 here is CAISEADRGWEQYF. The DNA of the CDR3 is TGTGCCATCAGTGAAGCGGACAGGGGATGGGAGCAGTACTTC.

The chain joins TRBV12-3 or TRBV12-4 to TRBJ1-3; D is unresolved. This CDR3 spans 12 amino acids. V shed 4 bases and J shed 7 bases, with 8 bases lying between them. CDR3 loop: CASSSMGNTIYF. CDR3 bases: TGTGCCAGCAGTTCGATGGGGAACACCATATATTTT.

This clonotype was observed at least ten times. The chain carries TRBV2 and TRBJ2-5, with no clear D. Per the germline V gene, CDR1 is SNHLY and CDR2 is FYNNEI. The V gene lost 6 bases and the J gene lost 2 bases, with 4 bases spanning the gap. The CDR3 has 11 amino acids. CDR3 in amino acids: CASSAQETQYF. The DNA for the CDR3 is TGTGCCAGCAGCGCTCAAGAGACCCAGTACTTC.

The chain is built from TRBV2 and TRBJ1-1; D is unresolved. CDR1 and CDR2 from the germline V gene are SNHLY and FYNNEI. The CDR3 spans 11 residues. The germline V and J ends were trimmed by 5 bases and 10 bases, with 11 bases remaining between them. CDR3 loop: CASSPGQAAFF. Here the CDR3 DNA reads TGTGCCAGCAGTCCAGGCCAAGCAGCTTTCTTT.

The V gene is TRBV15, the J gene TRBJ2-2, with D tentatively TRBD1 (6 bases). Germline V lookup: CDR1 LNHNV, CDR2 YYDKDF (reference sequence). V was cut by 5 bases and J by 2 bases, with 9 bases left in between. The CDR3 runs 14 residues. The CDR3 is CATSWDKNTGELFF. CDR3 DNA sequence: TGTGCCACCAGCTGGGACAAAAACACCGGGGAGCTGTTTTTT.

This rearrangement joins TRBV19 to TRBJ2-7, with 7 bases that match TRBD2. The CDR3 has 16 amino acids. The V and J ends lost 6 bases and 3 bases, in that order; junction bases with no gene match: 14. CDR1 and CDR2 (germline): LNHDA, SQIVND (reference sequence). CDR3 DNA sequence: TGTGCCAGTAGCCGCCGCGGGAGCAGCATAAACTACGAGCAGTACTTC. Translated: CASSRRGSSINYEQYF.

The J gene is TRBJ1-1, the V gene TRBV29-1, with a tentative D call TRBD1 (5 bases). The CDR3 covers 14 residues. The germline gives CDR1 SQVTM, CDR2 ANQGSEA. V was pared by 6 bases and J by 6 bases, with 20 bases between. CDR3 sequence: CSVEQGSGIPEAFF. The DNA of the CDR3 is TGCAGCGTAGAACAAGGGTCAGGGATACCTGAAGCTTTCTTT.